Listed below are T cell receptor beta chains from one sample, sequenced in a study of T cells in Graves' hyperthyroidism and ophthalmopathy. MiXCR, run by TCRdb on the multiplex PCR reads, gives a single entry per CDR3 protein. The sample holds roughly 530,000 distinct CDR3 sequences, more than 15% seen once. Sequenced sample: blood. The origin of the receptors is a woman aged 18 to 35 with Graves' ophthalmopathy. Both conserved end residues are part of each CDR3. A D gene is named only where the DNA matches it firmly. Some rows mark clone size as missing; the rest say once, few, many or name a class of expanded clone.

CDR3aa	CDR3nt	abundance	v_gene	j_gene	d_gene
CASSSGARANTGELFF	TGTGCCAGCAGCTCCGGAGCGAGAGCGAACACCGGGGAGCTGTTTTTT	-	TRBV9	TRBJ2-2	-
CASSEGLAGGMETQYF	TGTGCCAGCAGTGAGGGACTAGCGGGGGGTATGGAGACCCAGTACTTC	-	TRBV6-1	TRBJ2-5	TRBD2
CASSQGTDGNTIYF	TGTGCCAGCAGCCAAGGGACCGATGGAAACACCATATATTTT	many	TRBV3-1	TRBJ1-3	-
CASSFGFLEAFF	TGTGCCAGCAGTTTCGGTTTTCTTGAAGCTTTCTTT	many	TRBV28	TRBJ1-1	-
CSAPLSGRNSYEQYF	TGCAGTGCTCCCCTTAGCGGGAGGAATAGTTACGAGCAGTACTTC	-	TRBV20-1	TRBJ2-7	TRBD2
CASSENTDGYTF	TGTGCCAGCAGTGAGAATACGGATGGCTACACCTTC	many	TRBV2	TRBJ1-2	-
CASSFERELYGYTF	TGCGCCAGCAGCTTCGAAAGGGAACTTTATGGCTACACCTTC	-	TRBV5-1	TRBJ1-2	-
CASSWGYNTEAFF	TGCGCCAGCAGCTGGGGTTACAACACTGAAGCTTTCTTT	-	TRBV5-1	TRBJ1-1	-
CASRPQGQGDEQFF	TGTGCCAGCAGACCACAGGGACAAGGGGATGAGCAGTTCTTC	few	TRBV7-6	TRBJ2-1	-
CASSADLFDTEAFF	TGTGCCAGCAGCGCCGACTTGTTCGACACTGAAGCTTTCTTT	many	TRBV2	TRBJ1-1	-
CASSPTGRPNPWANVLTF	TGTGCCAGCAGTCCCACGGGACGGCCGAACCCCTGGGCCAACGTCCTGACTTTC	-	TRBV6-4	TRBJ2-6	-
CASSPGGREYEQYF	TGTGCCAGCAGTCCAGGGGGCCGTGAGTACGAGCAGTACTTC	-	TRBV28	TRBJ2-7	TRBD1
CAIRATGTQYF	TGTGCCATCAGGGCCACGGGTACGCAGTATTTT	few	TRBV10-3	TRBJ2-3	-
CASSTQGLGNQPQHF	TGTGCCAGCAGTACACAGGGATTGGGCAATCAGCCCCAGCATTTT	few	TRBV28	TRBJ1-5	-
CASSPNSAYEQYF	TGTGCCAGCAGCCCGAACAGTGCCTACGAGCAGTACTTC	few	TRBV7-9	TRBJ2-7	-
CASSLGWEGEQYF	TGTGCCAGCAGCTTAGGGTGGGAGGGCGAGCAGTACTTC	-	TRBV13	TRBJ2-7	TRBD2
CASFSTDTNTGELFF	TGTGCCAGCTTTTCGACGGATACGAACACCGGGGAGCTGTTTTTT	few	TRBV18	TRBJ2-2	-
CASSPSPGAYEQYF	TGTGCCAGCAGCCCTTCTCCCGGGGCCTACGAGCAGTACTTC	many	TRBV7-9	TRBJ2-7	-
CAWSGQAEQYF	TGTGCCTGGAGCGGTCAGGCAGAGCAGTACTTC	many	TRBV30	TRBJ2-7	-
CASSQDGGAYGYTF	TGCGCCAGCAGCCAAGATGGGGGCGCCTATGGCTACACCTTC	-	TRBV4-3	TRBJ1-2	-
CASSRRGGLMDTQYF	TGTGCCAGCAGCCGCCGTGGCGGGTTGATGGATACGCAGTATTTT	many	TRBV11-3	TRBJ2-3	-
CAWSNRVVYGYTF	TGTGCCTGGAGCAACCGGGTCGTCTATGGCTACACCTTC	many	TRBV30	TRBJ1-2	-
CASSQPAGATEAFF	TGTGCCAGCAGCCAGCCAGCAGGGGCCACTGAAGCTTTCTTT	-	TRBV7-9	TRBJ1-1	-
CALSEANTDTQYF	TGTGCCCTCAGCGAGGCGAACACAGATACGCAGTATTTT	many	TRBV6-1	TRBJ2-3	-
CASSFLGLTYNEQFF	TGCGCCAGCAGCTTCCTGGGACTCACCTACAATGAGCAGTTCTTC	-	TRBV4-1	TRBJ2-1	-
CASSLDGGGQGADEQFF	TGTGCCAGCAGCTTAGACGGTGGGGGACAGGGGGCCGATGAGCAGTTCTTC	many	TRBV11-2	TRBJ2-1	TRBD1
CASSQAPASHSYNEQFF	TGCGCCAGCAGCCAAGCCCCTGCCAGCCACAGCTACAATGAGCAGTTCTTC	few	TRBV4-1	TRBJ2-1	-
CASSPIVKDNEQYF	TGTGCCAGCAGCCCCATAGTCAAAGACAACGAGCAGTACTTC	many	TRBV7-2	TRBJ2-7	-
CSARRDRDSYEQYF	TGCAGTGCTAGGAGGGACAGGGATTCCTACGAGCAGTACTTC	many	TRBV20-1	TRBJ2-7	TRBD1
CASSHTGPNEKLFF	TGTGCCAGCAGTCATACAGGGCCTAATGAAAAACTGTTTTTT	few	TRBV27	TRBJ1-4	-
CAISNGGWGGAGELFF	TGTGCCATCAGTAACGGGGGCTGGGGAGGAGCCGGGGAGCTGTTTTTT	-	TRBV10-3	TRBJ2-2	-
CAWSVDRGGGYTF	TGTGCCTGGAGTGTCGACAGGGGAGGCGGCTACACCTTC	many	TRBV30	TRBJ1-2	TRBD1
CASSPGKGGSYNEQFF	TGTGCCAGCTCACCTGGTAAAGGGGGCTCCTACAATGAGCAGTTCTTC	few	TRBV18	TRBJ2-1	-
CASSNRGDTEAFF	TGTGCCAGCAGCAACAGGGGCGACACTGAAGCTTTCTTT	many	TRBV11-3	TRBJ1-1	TRBD1
CASSTGTSPGTQYF	TGTGCCAGCAGCACCGGGACTAGCCCCGGGACCCAGTACTTC	many	TRBV6-1	TRBJ2-5	TRBD2
CASSERGQGTYEQYF	TGCGCCAGCAGTGAAAGGGGACAGGGCACCTACGAGCAGTACTTC	-	TRBV10-2	TRBJ2-7	TRBD1
CASSLVSLTGTGDEQYF	TGCGCCAGCAGCTTGGTTTCACTGACCGGGACAGGGGACGAGCAGTACTTC	-	TRBV5-1	TRBJ2-7	TRBD1
CASSFSGLAARSTDTQYF	TGTGCCAGCAGTTTCTCCGGCCTAGCGGCCCGAAGCACAGATACGCAGTATTTT	many	TRBV28	TRBJ2-3	TRBD2
CASSRQGARYGYTF	TGTGCCAGCAGCAGACAGGGGGCGCGGTATGGCTACACCTTC	many	TRBV28	TRBJ1-2	TRBD1